The 17 T cell receptor beta chains presented below share a single source sample, sequenced in a study of early T cells in non-severe SARS-CoV-2 infection. One entry per CDR3 protein results from TCRdb running MiXCR on the 5' RACE reads. Of tens of thousands of distinct CDR3 sequences listed, roughly 13% are singletons. The sequenced sample was whole blood. The receptors derive from an adult who was a healthcare worker with PCR-confirmed SARS-CoV-2 infection or an uninfected control (not recorded which).

This clonotype was found a few times. The rearrangement uses TRBV7-9 and TRBJ1-1, with D uncertain. The CDR3 has 12 amino acids. The V end was cut by 6 bases, the J end by 3 bases, with 8 bases between. CDR1 and CDR2 from the germline V gene are SEHNR and FQNEAQ (reference sequence). CDR3 DNA sequence: TGTGCCAGCAGTTTAATGGACACTGAAGCTTTCTTT. Protein sequence: CASSLMDTEAFF.

This clonotype has a count of ten or more. This chain links TRBV11-2 with TRBJ1-1; the D gene is possibly TRBD1 (6 bases). The CDR3 has 17 residues. Trimming shortened V by 1 base and J by 5 bases, and 20 bases separated the two germline ends. Germline V lookup: CDR1 SGHAT, CDR2 FQNNGV. The CDR3 loop reads CASSLGGGRTGGTEAFF. As DNA, the CDR3 is TGTGCCAGCAGCTTAGGGGGGGGGCGAACCGGCGGAACTGAAGCTTTCTTT.

This clonotype was picked up a small number of times. The CDR3 reads CASSPPRLGGYTF. DNA of the CDR3: TGTGCCAGCAGCCCTCCCAGGCTTGGAGGCTACACCTTC. J is TRBJ1-2 and V is TRBV7-2; D is uncertain. The CDR3 consists of 13 residues. Germline V gene sequence: CDR1 SGHTA, CDR2 FQGNSA. V dropped 5 bases and J dropped 8 bases, with 15 bases sitting between them.

There are a few counts of this clonotype. V gene TRBV7-2 combines with J gene TRBJ2-7; D call uncertain. This CDR3 is 15 amino acids long. CDR1 is SGHTA, CDR2 FQGNSA, per germline. Trimming pared 4 bases from V and 6 bases from J, leaving 19 bases between. The CDR3 is CASSSTAAVPREQYF. The CDR3 DNA is TGTGCCAGCAGCTCCACGGCAGCAGTCCCCCGCGAGCAGTACTTC. Drawing the rest from reference TRBV7-2 and TRBJ2-7, the complete variable domain is GAGVSQSPSNKVTEKGKDVELRCDPISGHTALYWYRQSLGQGLEFLIYFQGNSAPDKSGLPSDRFSAERTGGSVSTLTIQRTQQEDSAVYLCASSSTAAVPREQYFGPGTRLTVT.

The rearrangement joins TRBV29-1 to TRBJ2-7; TRBD2 is a possible D gene (7 bases). The CDR3 length is 13 residues. V lost 1 base and J 5 bases, leaving 12 bases between the germline ends. The germline V gene has CDR1 SQVTM and CDR2 ANQGSEA. In DNA form, the CDR3 reads TGCAGCGTTGAAGGCAGGGGAGGGAACGAGCAGTACTTC. This translates into CSVEGRGGNEQYF.

The gene calls are TRBV7-2 and TRBJ1-1; 11 nucleotides match TRBD1. The CDR3 runs to 13 residues. The germline V gene has CDR1 SGHTA and CDR2 FQGNSA. The junction had 3 bases not matched to a gene; V was cut back by 4 bases and J by 8 bases. The CDR3 nucleotides read TGTGCCAGCAGCTCCGGGACAGGGGGAGAAGCTTTCTTT. Translating it yields CASSSGTGGEAFF.

The chain joins TRBV6-2 or TRBV6-3 to TRBJ2-1; TRBD2 matches 10 bases. Trimming cost V 4 bases and J 7 bases; bases outside gene matches: 16. CDR3 length: 18 amino acids. The germline V gene has CDR1 MNHEY and CDR2 SVGEGT. In nucleotides, the CDR3 is TGTGCCAGCAGTTCCCCAGCGGGGGGGCTAGAAGGGGTTAATGAGCAGTTCTTC. It codes for CASSSPAGGLEGVNEQFF.

The chain employs TRBV3-1 and TRBJ2-3, with 15 bases lining up with TRBD2. Germline assignment: CDR1 LGHDT and CDR2 YNNKEL (reference sequence). There are 19 residues in the CDR3. Trimming at V came to 0 bases and at J to 0 bases, leaving 4 bases not matched to a gene. CDR3 residues: CASSQEGLAGGSSTDTQYF. The CDR3 nucleotides are TGTGCCAGCAGCCAAGAAGGACTAGCGGGGGGGAGTAGCACAGATACGCAGTATTTT.

The chain couples TRBV11-2 to TRBJ2-7; weak D call: TRBD1 (5 bases). This CDR3 spans 13 amino acids. Germline values: CDR1 SGHAT, CDR2 FQNNGV. Trimming took off 7 bases at V and 2 bases at J, with 12 bases between the two ends. Written as DNA, the CDR3 is TGTGCCAGCAAACTGGCAGGGCCCTACGAGCAGTACTTC. Residues: CASKLAGPYEQYF.

This clonotype was found once. The chain is built from TRBV2 and TRBJ1-2; perhaps TRBD1 as D (5 bases). This CDR3 has 13 residues. The V end was cut by 6 bases, the J end by 3 bases, with 11 bases between. Germline CDR1 and CDR2: SNHLY and FYNNEI. The chain's CDR3 is CASRAGTDYGYTF. CDR3 sequence (DNA): TGTGCCAGCAGGGCCGGGACTGACTATGGCTACACCTTC.

V and J are TRBV4-1 and TRBJ2-3, with unresolved D. This CDR3 contains 15 residues. The V end lost 2 bases, the J end lost 2 bases, and 11 bases lay between the germline ends. Germline assignment: CDR1 MGHRA and CDR2 YSYEKL. CDR3 in DNA: TGCGCCAGCAGCCAATTCCCCGGCTCCACAGATACGCAGTATTTT. Its protein is CASSQFPGSTDTQYF.

This clonotype was counted between two and nine times. The chain carries TRBV7-9 and TRBJ2-1, with TRBD1 matching over 7 bases. The CDR3 has 15 residues. J was trimmed by 0 bases and V by 5 bases; bases with no gene match: 4. CDR1 and CDR2 from the germline V gene are SEHNR and FQNEAQ (reference sequence). Here the CDR3 DNA reads TGTGCCAGCAGCAAACGACAGGGCTCCTACAATGAGCAGTTCTTC. It specifies CASSKRQGSYNEQFF. Variable domain in full (rest from reference TRBV7-9 and TRBJ2-1): DTGVSQNPRHKITKRGQNVTFRCDPISEHNRLYWYRQTLGQGPEFLTYFQNEAQLEKSRLLSDRFSAERPKGSFSTLEIQRTEQGDSAMYLCASSKRQGSYNEQFFGPGTRLTVL.

This clonotype came up a few times. The chain has TRBV19 and TRBJ1-5; 7 positions agree with TRBD1. The length of the CDR3 is 13 residues. The V gene end was trimmed by 4 bases and the J gene end by 5 bases; junction bases not matched to a gene: 2. CDR1 is LNHDA, CDR2 SQIVND, per germline (reference sequence). CDR3 in DNA: TGTGCCAGTAGTAGGGACAGAGATCAGCCCCAGCATTTT. Translating it yields CASSRDRDQPQHF.

J is TRBJ1-2 and V is TRBV29-1; TRBD1 aligns across 9 bases. Germline CDR1 is SQVTM and CDR2 is ANQGSEA. The trim removed 5 bases at V and 6 bases at J, leaving 13 bases unmatched. The CDR3 length is 15 residues. In DNA form, the CDR3 reads TGCAGCGTTTCGTCTACCGGGACAGGGTCTCATGGCTACACCTTC. Encoded protein: CSVSSTGTGSHGYTF. Based on the CDR3 plus reference TRBV29-1 and TRBJ1-2, the full variable domain is SAVISQKPSRDICQRGTSLTIQCQVDSQVTMMFWYRQQPGQSLTLIATANQGSEATYESGFVIDKFPISRPNLTFSTLTVSNMSPEDSSIYLCSVSSTGTGSHGYTFGSGTRLTVV.

The chain is built from TRBV3-1 and TRBJ2-5, with D possibly matching TRBD1 (5 bases). This CDR3 has 14 amino acids. The germline V gene encodes CDR1 LGHDT and CDR2 YNNKEL (reference sequence). Trimming pared 0 bases from V and 2 bases from J, leaving 7 bases between. CDR3 in DNA: TGTGCCAGCAGCCAAGATTACAGGCAAGAGACCCAGTACTTC. Translated, it gives CASSQDYRQETQYF.

This chain links TRBV15 with TRBJ1-4, with D possibly matching TRBD1 (5 bases). Deletions cut 0 bases from V and 3 bases from J, with 11 bases between. Germline loops: CDR1 LNHNV, CDR2 YYDKDF (reference sequence). The CDR3 runs 16 residues. The CDR3 DNA reads TGTGCCACCAGCAGAGACTCAAGAGGGGCTAATGAAAAACTGTTTTTT. Translating it yields CATSRDSRGANEKLFF. Drawing the rest from reference TRBV15 and TRBJ1-4, the complete variable domain is DAMVIQNPRYQVTQFGKPVTLSCSQTLNHNVMYWYQQKSSQAPKLLFHYYDKDFNNEADTPDNFQSRRPNTSFCFLDIRSPGLGDTAMYLCATSRDSRGANEKLFFGSGTQLSVL.

Many counts were recorded for this clonotype. This sequence joins TRBV10-3 and TRBJ2-3; D may be TRBD2 (6 bases). The CDR3 has 16 residues. Trimming took 6 bases from V and 3 from J, leaving 19 bases between them. The germline CDR1 and CDR2 sequences are ENHRY and SYGVKD. The CDR3 nucleotides read TGTGCCATCAGCCCCCTGGGTGGGGCGGGGACAGATACGCAGTATTTT. As protein: CAISPLGGAGTDTQYF.